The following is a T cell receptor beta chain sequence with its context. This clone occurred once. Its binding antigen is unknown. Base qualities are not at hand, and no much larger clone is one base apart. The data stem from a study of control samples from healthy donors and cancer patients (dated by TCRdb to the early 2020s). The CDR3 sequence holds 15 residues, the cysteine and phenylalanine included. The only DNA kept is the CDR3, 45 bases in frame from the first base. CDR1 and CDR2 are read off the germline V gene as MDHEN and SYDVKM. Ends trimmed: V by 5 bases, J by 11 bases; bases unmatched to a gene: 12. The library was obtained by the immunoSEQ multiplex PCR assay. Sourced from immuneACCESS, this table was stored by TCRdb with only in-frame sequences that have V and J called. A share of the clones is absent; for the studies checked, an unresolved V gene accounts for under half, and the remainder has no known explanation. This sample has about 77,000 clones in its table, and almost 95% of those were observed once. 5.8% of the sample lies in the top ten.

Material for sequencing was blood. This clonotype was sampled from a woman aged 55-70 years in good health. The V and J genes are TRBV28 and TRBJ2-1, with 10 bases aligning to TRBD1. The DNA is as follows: TGTGCCAGCAGTACCCCGGGACAGGGGACCACGAAGCAGTTCTTC. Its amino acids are CASSTPGQGTTKQFF.